Listed here are 15 T cell receptor beta chains from one sample, sequenced in a study of cytomegalovirus exposure and HLA in healthy donors. The study ran its PCR with 60 Vbeta and 13 Jbeta primers. Using immunoSEQ multiplex PCR, the repertoire was profiled, and TCRdb retains in-frame clones only, with some absent. In the table there are some 190,000 clones, around nine tenths of which are singletons. The sample taken for sequencing was PBMCs. The receptors were gathered from a woman aged 18-29 years in good health and CMV-seronegative.

V is TRBV5-4 and J is TRBJ2-7, with 14 bases lining up with TRBD2. CDR1 is SGHNT, CDR2 YYREEE, per germline (reference sequence). The V and J ends lost 4 bases and 2 bases, in that order; junction bases with no gene match: 5. The CDR3 is 16 amino acids. The chain's CDR3 is CASSLGLAGGPYEQYF. In nucleotides, the CDR3 is TGTGCCAGCAGCCTCGGACTAGCGGGAGGTCCCTACGAGCAGTACTTC. The entire variable domain, with the rest obtained from reference TRBV5-4 and TRBJ2-7, is as follows: ETGVTQSPTHLIKTRGQQVTLRCSSQSGHNTVSWYQQALGQGPQFIFQYYREEENGRGNFPPRFSGLQFPNYSSELNVNALELDDSALYLCASSLGLAGGPYEQYFGPGTRLTVT.

This clone was observed a handful of times. V is TRBV6-5 and J is TRBJ1-1; possibly TRBD1 for D (5 bases). CDR3 size: 13 residues. The V end lost 5 bases, the J end lost 4 bases, and 11 bases lay between the germline ends. Per germline, CDR1 MNHEY and CDR2 SVGAGI. CDR3 region: CASSKTESTEAFF. The CDR3 coding sequence is TGTGCCAGCAGTAAGACAGAGAGCACTGAAGCTTTCTTT.

The chain combines TRBV4-1 with TRBJ2-1, with D maybe TRBD1 (6 bases). This CDR3 contains 14 residues. V shed 3 bases and J shed 4 bases, with 10 bases lying between them. Germline V gene lookup returns CDR1 MGHRA and CDR2 YSYEKL. The chain's CDR3 is CASSHQRGYNEQFF. CDR3 DNA sequence: TGCGCCAGCAGCCACCAAAGGGGGTACAATGAGCAGTTCTTC.

The chain combines TRBV27 with TRBJ2-5, with TRBD2 as a possible D gene (7 bases). V was shortened by 3 bases and J by 5 bases, with 22 bases between the two germline ends. Germline V lookup: CDR1 MNHEY, CDR2 SMNVEV (reference sequence). CDR3 size: 17 residues. The CDR3 nucleotides are TGTGCCAGCAGTTTTGGGCAGGGACGGGGGGCACGGGAGACCCAGTACTTC. This codes for CASSFGQGRGARETQYF.

Only a few counts were recorded for this clone. The rearrangement joins TRBV10-2 to TRBJ2-1; TRBD2 aligns across 12 bases. Germline V CDR1 and CDR2: WSHSY, SAAADI. The CDR3 is made up of 14 amino acids. V shed 6 bases, J shed 5 bases, and the junction held 2 bases outside the gene matches. The CDR3 sequence is CASSRTSGDNEQFF. CDR3 DNA: TGCGCCAGCAGCCGGACTAGCGGGGACAATGAGCAGTTCTTC.

The rearrangement joins TRBV11-3 to TRBJ1-3, with D possibly TRBD1 on 5 matching bases. The length of the CDR3 is 15 residues. CDR1 and CDR2 (germline): SGHNT, YENEEA. Between the trimmed V and J ends, which lost 0 bases and 2 bases, there was a span of 8 bases. This CDR3 reads CASSLDDSTGNTIYF. CDR3 nucleotide sequence: TGTGCCAGCAGCTTAGATGACAGTACTGGAAACACCATATATTTT.

The chain has TRBV7-9 and TRBJ1-1; D might be TRBD1 (5 bases). The length of the CDR3 is 15 residues. The V gene's germline CDR1 is SEHNR and CDR2 FQNEAQ (reference sequence). V was trimmed by 2 bases and J by 1 base, leaving 11 bases between them. This chain's CDR3 is CASSLSRQGNTEAFF. The CDR3 region has the DNA TGTGCCAGCAGCTTATCCCGGCAGGGGAACACTGAAGCTTTCTTT.

The V call is TRBV9, the J call TRBJ2-2, with D maybe TRBD1 (5 bases). V gave up 1 base and J gave up 4 bases, with 20 bases separating them. Germline CDR1 SGDLS, CDR2 YYNGEE. The CDR3 spans 18 residues. The chain's CDR3 is CASSVSPERQIITGELFF. The CDR3 DNA sequence: TGTGCCAGCAGCGTATCCCCCGAGAGACAGATTATCACCGGGGAGCTGTTTTTT.

Only a few counts were recorded for this clone. The chain carries TRBV7-8 and TRBJ2-3; no reliable D call. Germline CDR1 SGHVS, CDR2 FQNEAQ. The CDR3 consists of 15 residues. The germline V and J ends were trimmed by 1 base and 1 base, with 9 bases remaining between them. The CDR3 DNA is TGTGCCAGCAGCTTAGTCCCATCCCGCACAGATACGCAGTATTTT. Protein sequence: CASSLVPSRTDTQYF.

The chain employs TRBV18 and TRBJ2-1; 12 nucleotides agree with TRBD2. Germline loops: CDR1 KGHSH, CDR2 LQKENI. This CDR3 region has 15 residues. V lost 8 bases, J lost 6 bases, and 8 bases stayed unmatched. CDR3 sequence: CASHYASGGANEQFF. CDR3 sequence (DNA): TGTGCCAGCCACTACGCTAGCGGGGGGGCCAATGAGCAGTTCTTC.

This chain connects TRBV7-2 to TRBJ2-2, with D hard to call. Trimming took 5 bases from V and 3 from J, leaving 4 bases between them. CDR1 is SGHTA and CDR2 is FQGNSA in the germline V gene. The CDR3 loop spans 12 amino acids. CDR3 nucleotide sequence: TGTGCCAGCAGCCGAGACACCGGGGAGCTGTTTTTT. Protein: CASSRDTGELFF.

The chain uses TRBV6-4 and TRBJ1-1; D unresolved. The V gene's germline CDR1 is MRHNA and CDR2 SNTAGT. Deletions cut 6 bases from V and 4 bases from J, with 15 bases between. This CDR3 comprises 14 residues. The CDR3 protein is CASRMEGGSTEAFF. The CDR3 coding sequence is TGTGCCAGCAGGATGGAGGGCGGGAGCACTGAAGCTTTCTTT.

This clone was counted a single time. The chain is built from TRBV2 and TRBJ2-2; no reliable D call. This CDR3 has 13 amino acids. Per the germline V gene, CDR1 is SNHLY and CDR2 is FYNNEI. V was pared by 4 bases and J by 4 bases, with 7 bases between. The CDR3 protein is CASSVTVTGELFF. The CDR3 nucleotides read TGTGCCAGCAGTGTAACGGTCACCGGGGAGCTGTTTTTT.

The chain links TRBV10-3 to TRBJ2-5, with 9 bases aligning to TRBD2. The J call is in doubt because the DNA end fits TRBJ2-7 better. This CDR3 contains 15 residues. Germline V gene sequence: CDR1 ENHRY, CDR2 SYGVKD. The CDR3 spells CAISASGTSSYEQYF. The CDR3 DNA follows: TGTGCCATCAGTGCCTCCGGGACTAGCAGCTACGAGCAGTACTTC.

The chain employs TRBV11-2 and TRBJ2-7; D perhaps matches TRBD1 (5 bases). This CDR3 contains 14 residues. V lost 1 base, J lost 2 bases, and 9 bases lay in between. Germline-derived CDR1 and CDR2 are SGHAT and FQNNGV. Here the CDR3 reads CASSLVGAPYEQYF. Here the CDR3 DNA reads TGTGCCAGCAGCTTAGTAGGGGCCCCCTACGAGCAGTACTTC.